This T cell receptor beta chain was recorded in a study of shared clonotypes between healthy human individuals. Study results and caveats: With several donors compared, around 5.4% of naive CD4 clonotypes were shared. Blood was the sole source, and tissue repertoires probably differ.

Naive CD8 cells, CD45RO-negative and positively selected for CCR7, excluded terminally differentiated effector memory CD45RA+ cells. Donors comprised only Caucasian adults living in Nashville, Tennessee. About this clone itself: What it binds is not known. This sample includes further DNA sequences coding for the same CDR3.

This CDR3 region has 13 residues. The V gene's germline CDR1 is SQVTM and CDR2 ANQGSEA. Deletions cut 3 bases from V and 1 base from J, with 6 bases between. A roughly 220 ng quantity of DNA, around 30,000 T cell genomes, went into the sorted-subset replicate PCRs. Here immunoSEQ multiplex PCR was the method, and the copy in TCRdb shows in-frame clones only, minus some. The top ten clones hold roughly 22% of a sample with almost 700,000 clones, around 92% of them seen once. The sample was naive CD8+ T cells sorted from blood. J is TRBJ2-2 and V is TRBV29-1; unclear D gene. The receptor's source is a man aged 25 to 40 in good health. The CDR3 region has the DNA TGCAGCGTTGATCGACAGAACACCGGGGAGCTGTTTTTT. Its translation: CSVDRQNTGELFF.